A single sample gave rise to the 21 T cell receptor beta chains below, sequenced in a study of T cell responses to AZD1222 COVID-19 vaccine. Some clones are missing from TCRdb's copy, which holds only in-frame ones; the method was immunoSEQ multiplex PCR. This sample has about 76,000 clones, with about 88% found just once. This specimen was peripheral blood, taken on day 0 of AZD1222 vaccination. These receptors all stem from an adult in good health.

In this sample, this clone turned up once. Other DNA sequences in the sample encode the same CDR3. The chain's CDR3 is CASSRQGATNEKLFF. In DNA, the CDR3 is TGCGCCAGCAGCCGACAGGGTGCAACTAATGAAAAACTGTTTTTT. The chain is built from TRBV5-1 and TRBJ1-4; 7 bases are a match to TRBD1. CDR1 is SGHRS and CDR2 is YFSETQ in the germline V gene. V shed 4 bases, J shed 0 bases, and the junction held 3 bases outside the gene matches. The CDR3 contains 15 residues. Combining the CDR3 with reference TRBV5-1 and TRBJ1-4 gives the whole variable domain KAGVTQTPRYLIKTRGQQVTLSCSPISGHRSVSWYQQTPGQGLQFLFEYFSETQRNKGNFPGRFSGRQFSNSRSEMNVSTLELGDSALYLCASSRQGATNEKLFFGSGTQLSVL.

The V gene is TRBV19, the J gene TRBJ1-6; tentatively, D is TRBD1 (6 bases). This CDR3 has 15 residues. The V end was cut by 4 bases, the J end by 7 bases, with 14 bases between. Germline V CDR1 and CDR2: LNHDA, SQIVND (reference sequence). This chain's CDR3 is CASSNPQGTNSPLHF. The CDR3 bases are TGTGCCAGTAGTAACCCCCAGGGGACCAATTCACCCCTCCACTTT. Drawing the rest from reference TRBV19 and TRBJ1-6, the complete variable domain is DGGITQSPKYLFRKEGQNVTLSCEQNLNHDAMYWYRQDPGQGLRLIYYSQIVNDFQKGDIAEGYSVSREKKESFPLTVTSAQKNPTAFYLCASSNPQGTNSPLHFGNGTRLTVT.

Only one count was recorded for this clone. This chain uses TRBV28 with TRBJ2-7; 7 nucleotides line up with TRBD1. Germline V lookup: CDR1 MDHEN, CDR2 SYDVKM. Trimming at V came to 7 bases and at J to 2 bases, leaving 8 bases not matched to a gene. The CDR3 is made up of 14 amino acids. This chain's CDR3 is CASTKGQVAYEQYF. The CDR3 DNA is TGTGCCAGCACAAAAGGACAGGTAGCCTACGAGCAGTACTTC.

The chain carries TRBV29-1 and TRBJ2-2; TRBD1 might be the D (6 bases). CDR3 length: 16 residues. Per the germline V gene, CDR1 is SQVTM and CDR2 is ANQGSEA. Here the CDR3 reads CGVIMGHLSNTGELFF. In DNA form, the CDR3 reads TGCGGTGTAATCATGGGACACCTTTCCAACACCGGGGAGCTGTTTTTT.

The J gene is TRBJ2-5, the V gene TRBV5-5; 14 bases are a match to TRBD2. After removal of 2 bases from V and 7 bases from J, the junction contained 16 bases not matched to a gene. CDR1 SGHKS and CDR2 YYEKEE come from the germline V gene (reference sequence). This CDR3 comprises 19 residues. CDR3 sequence (DNA): TGTGCCAGCAGCTTATCGGGACTAGCGGGAGTAGGGGAACCGGGGACCCAGTACTTC. Its translation is CASSLSGLAGVGEPGTQYF.

The chain uses TRBV5-6 and TRBJ2-7, with no clear D. The CDR3 has 16 amino acids. Germline V lookup: CDR1 SGHDT, CDR2 YYEEEE. Between the trimmed V and J ends, which lost 6 bases and 4 bases, there was a span of 23 bases. This CDR3 reads CASTIGPGGNRYEQYF. The CDR3 bases are TGTGCCAGCACCATAGGCCCCGGCGGCAATCGGTACGAGCAGTACTTC.

This sequence joins TRBV19 and TRBJ1-5; 9 bases agree with TRBD1. Looked up from germline, CDR1 is LNHDA and CDR2 is SQIVND (reference sequence). The CDR3 extends over 14 amino acids. With 6 bases clipped from V and 7 bases from J, the junction kept 7 bases outside the gene matches. The CDR3 sequence: CASSPGQGGQPQHF. CDR3 bases: TGTGCCAGTAGCCCGGGACAGGGCGGCCAGCCCCAGCATTTT.

V and J are TRBV29-1 and TRBJ2-1, with TRBD1 as a possible D gene (5 bases). V lost 3 bases and J 0 bases, leaving 9 bases between the germline ends. Germline CDR1 is SQVTM and CDR2 is ANQGSEA. This CDR3 spans 14 amino acids. CDR3 region: CSVDGDSSYNEQFF. In DNA, the CDR3 is TGCAGCGTTGATGGCGACAGCTCCTACAATGAGCAGTTCTTC.

About this clone: Different DNA sequences within this sample yield the same CDR3. V and J are TRBV20-1 and TRBJ2-7, with D hard to call. Looked up from germline, CDR1 is DFQATT and CDR2 is SNEGSKA (reference sequence). This CDR3 has 11 amino acids. The V gene lost 2 bases and the J gene lost 2 bases, with 4 bases spanning the gap. The CDR3: CSARRAYEQYF. CDR3 sequence (DNA): TGCAGTGCTAGAAGAGCCTACGAGCAGTACTTC.

The chain carries TRBV5-6 and TRBJ2-7, with D perhaps matching TRBD2 (6 bases). V was pared by 3 bases and J by 4 bases, with 8 bases between. This CDR3 has 12 amino acids. Germline values: CDR1 SGHDT, CDR2 YYEEEE. This chain's CDR3 is CASSWGVYEQYF. In DNA, the CDR3 is TGTGCCAGCAGCTGGGGGGTGTACGAGCAGTACTTC.

The chain couples TRBV5-1 to TRBJ2-3, with D tentatively TRBD1 or TRBD2 (6 bases each). Germline values: CDR1 SGHRS, CDR2 YFSETQ. The CDR3 runs 17 residues. The germline V and J ends were trimmed by 4 bases and 0 bases, with 18 bases remaining between them. CDR3 bases: TGCGCCAGCAGCGGGGGGCGGAGCGGTCTAAGCACAGATACGCAGTATTTT. This encodes CASSGGRSGLSTDTQYF.

The V and J genes are TRBV28 and TRBJ2-7; D call uncertain. The V and J ends lost 4 bases and 4 bases respectively, with 11 bases between them. This CDR3 spans 13 amino acids. Germline V lookup: CDR1 MDHEN, CDR2 SYDVKM. CDR3 sequence reads: CASSSAAMYEQYV. CDR3 in DNA: TGTGCCAGCAGTTCGGCAGCGATGTACGAGCAGTACGTC.

The chain has TRBV28 and TRBJ1-2; D call uncertain. Germline CDR1 is MDHEN and CDR2 is SYDVKM. The V end lost 3 bases, the J end lost 6 bases, and 11 bases lay between the germline ends. There are 13 residues in the CDR3. The CDR3 DNA is TGTGCCAGCAGTTTGATGTGGTTTGATGGCTACACCTTC. Translation: CASSLMWFDGYTF.

Note on this clone: One end of the junction is discordant with germline, which a read error may explain. The chain couples TRBV7-7 to TRBJ2-5, with unresolved D. The CDR3 is made up of 15 amino acids. Germline CDR1 and CDR2: SSHAT and FNYEAQ (reference sequence). CDR3 sequence (DNA): TGTGCTAGCAGCTTAGGGAAGGCTAGATGGGAGACCCAGTACTTC. Amino acids: CASSLGKARWETQYF.

The rearrangement links TRBV28 to TRBJ1-2; 11 nucleotides match TRBD1. The CDR3 has 16 residues. Germline CDR1 is MDHEN and CDR2 is SYDVKM. J was trimmed by 12 bases and V by 5 bases; bases with no gene match: 17. The CDR3 DNA reads TGTGCCAGCAGTGAGAGATTTGGAGGACAGGGGGCGAGGAACACCTTC. This translates into CASSERFGGQGARNTF.

V and J are TRBV5-1 and TRBJ2-3; the D is unclear. The V gene lost 0 bases and the J gene lost 4 bases, with 9 bases spanning the gap. This CDR3 has 14 amino acids. The V gene's germline CDR1 is SGHRS and CDR2 YFSETQ. The CDR3 region has the DNA TGCGCCAGCAGCTTGGCAGCGCAAGCAGATACGCAGTATTTT. Protein product: CASSLAAQADTQYF.

CDR3 sequence (DNA): TGTGCCAGCAGCCCATCAGGGGGCAACTATGGCTACACCTTC. Amino acid sequence: CASSPSGGNYGYTF. V usage is TRBV6-6 and J usage is TRBJ1-2; the match to TRBD1 covers 8 bases. CDR1 is MNHNY, CDR2 SVGAGI, per germline (reference sequence). Trimming removed 6 bases from V and 2 bases from J; junction bases left unmatched: 5. The CDR3 length is 14 residues.

V and J are TRBV7-2 and TRBJ1-2, with 10 bases lining up with TRBD1. Trimming at V came to 4 bases and at J to 8 bases, leaving 7 bases not matched to a gene. Germline loops: CDR1 SGHTA, CDR2 FQGNSA. The CDR3 is made up of 14 amino acids. The CDR3 bases are TGTGCCAGCAGCTCTCGACAGGGGGCTAACGGCTACACCTTC. Protein product: CASSSRQGANGYTF.

The V and J genes are TRBV27 and TRBJ2-2, with 14 bases identical to TRBD2. The germline CDR1 and CDR2 sequences are MNHEY and SMNVEV (reference sequence). The CDR3 length is 19 residues. The V gene end was trimmed by 3 bases and the J gene end by 5 bases; junction bases not matched to a gene: 11. The CDR3 region is CASSFSPPGLAGETGELFF. In DNA form, the CDR3 reads TGTGCCAGCAGTTTTTCGCCTCCGGGACTAGCGGGGGAGACCGGGGAGCTGTTTTTT.

This clone was counted a few times. The V gene is TRBV19, the J gene TRBJ1-1, with D uncertain. V lost 3 bases and J lost 2, with 16 bases in between. CDR3 size: 16 residues. Germline assignment: CDR1 LNHDA and CDR2 SQIVND (reference sequence). For the CDR3, the DNA is TGTGCCAGTAGTATGTTTACAAAACCCCTCAACACTGAAGCTTTCTTT. Its translation: CASSMFTKPLNTEAFF.

The rearrangement joins TRBV5-1 to TRBJ2-7; D may be TRBD1 (5 bases). Germline loops: CDR1 SGHRS, CDR2 YFSETQ. Trimming took off 2 bases at V and 3 bases at J, with 9 bases between the two ends. CDR3 size: 13 residues. As DNA, the CDR3 is TGCGCCAGCAGCTTCCAGGGTAACTACGAGCAGTACTTC. Its translation: CASSFQGNYEQYF.